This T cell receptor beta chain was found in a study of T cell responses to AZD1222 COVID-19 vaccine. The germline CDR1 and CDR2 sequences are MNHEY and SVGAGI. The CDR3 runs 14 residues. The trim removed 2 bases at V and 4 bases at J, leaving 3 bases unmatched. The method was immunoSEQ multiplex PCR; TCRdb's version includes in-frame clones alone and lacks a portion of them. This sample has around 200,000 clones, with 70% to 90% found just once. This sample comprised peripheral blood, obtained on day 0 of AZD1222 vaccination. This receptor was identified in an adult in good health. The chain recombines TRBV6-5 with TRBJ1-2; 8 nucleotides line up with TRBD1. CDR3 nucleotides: TGTGCCAGCAGTTACCGGACAGGGTCCTATGGCTACACCTTC. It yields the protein CASSYRTGSYGYTF.